The present T cell receptor beta chain was sequenced within a study of cytomegalovirus exposure and HLA in healthy donors. This clone has only one observation. This table comes from immunoSEQ multiplex PCR, and its TCRdb copy is limited to in-frame clones, with some not included. Of 150,000 to 200,000 clones in the sample, around four fifths are singletons; the top ten hold around 2%. Deletions cut 6 bases from V and 7 bases from J, with 10 bases between. Germline CDR1 MNHEY, CDR2 SVGAGI. This CDR3 spans 12 amino acids. The rearrangement uses TRBV6-5 and TRBJ2-1; D is ambiguous. The receptor was derived from a man aged 25-45 years in good health and CMV-seropositive. Source material: PBMCs. The CDR3 sequence: CASRSRRNEQFF. The CDR3 DNA is TGTGCCAGCAGGTCACGGCGGAATGAGCAGTTCTTC.